The source of this T cell receptor (beta chain) is a study of blood T cell repertoires in COVID-19. Whole-study context: Researchers got acute and convalescent COVID-19 samples from the United States, Italy and Spain.

TCRdb's table, derived via immunoSEQ multiplex PCR, lists solely in-frame clones and lacks some. This sample has under 7,000 clones, with 70% to 85% found just once. CDR3 length: 17 residues. Germline V gives CDR1 SGHVS, CDR2 FQNEAQ. Trimming pared 1 base from V and 5 bases from J, leaving 21 bases between. Sequencing was performed on peripheral blood. This chain joins TRBV7-8 and TRBJ2-7; possible D gene TRBD2, 6 bases. The source of this sequence is a human donor in a cohort sampled during active COVID-19. CDR3 protein: CASSLVPSGGISHEQYF. The CDR3 DNA follows: TGTGCCAGCAGCTTAGTCCCGTCCGGGGGAATAAGCCACGAGCAGTACTTC. Looking up the rest from reference TRBV7-8 and TRBJ2-7 gives the full variable domain: GAGVSQSPRYKVAKRGQDVALRCDPISGHVSLFWYQQALGQGPEFLTYFQNEAQLDKSGLPSDRFFAERPEGSVSTLKIQRTQQEDSAVYLCASSLVPSGGISHEQYFGPGTRLTVT.